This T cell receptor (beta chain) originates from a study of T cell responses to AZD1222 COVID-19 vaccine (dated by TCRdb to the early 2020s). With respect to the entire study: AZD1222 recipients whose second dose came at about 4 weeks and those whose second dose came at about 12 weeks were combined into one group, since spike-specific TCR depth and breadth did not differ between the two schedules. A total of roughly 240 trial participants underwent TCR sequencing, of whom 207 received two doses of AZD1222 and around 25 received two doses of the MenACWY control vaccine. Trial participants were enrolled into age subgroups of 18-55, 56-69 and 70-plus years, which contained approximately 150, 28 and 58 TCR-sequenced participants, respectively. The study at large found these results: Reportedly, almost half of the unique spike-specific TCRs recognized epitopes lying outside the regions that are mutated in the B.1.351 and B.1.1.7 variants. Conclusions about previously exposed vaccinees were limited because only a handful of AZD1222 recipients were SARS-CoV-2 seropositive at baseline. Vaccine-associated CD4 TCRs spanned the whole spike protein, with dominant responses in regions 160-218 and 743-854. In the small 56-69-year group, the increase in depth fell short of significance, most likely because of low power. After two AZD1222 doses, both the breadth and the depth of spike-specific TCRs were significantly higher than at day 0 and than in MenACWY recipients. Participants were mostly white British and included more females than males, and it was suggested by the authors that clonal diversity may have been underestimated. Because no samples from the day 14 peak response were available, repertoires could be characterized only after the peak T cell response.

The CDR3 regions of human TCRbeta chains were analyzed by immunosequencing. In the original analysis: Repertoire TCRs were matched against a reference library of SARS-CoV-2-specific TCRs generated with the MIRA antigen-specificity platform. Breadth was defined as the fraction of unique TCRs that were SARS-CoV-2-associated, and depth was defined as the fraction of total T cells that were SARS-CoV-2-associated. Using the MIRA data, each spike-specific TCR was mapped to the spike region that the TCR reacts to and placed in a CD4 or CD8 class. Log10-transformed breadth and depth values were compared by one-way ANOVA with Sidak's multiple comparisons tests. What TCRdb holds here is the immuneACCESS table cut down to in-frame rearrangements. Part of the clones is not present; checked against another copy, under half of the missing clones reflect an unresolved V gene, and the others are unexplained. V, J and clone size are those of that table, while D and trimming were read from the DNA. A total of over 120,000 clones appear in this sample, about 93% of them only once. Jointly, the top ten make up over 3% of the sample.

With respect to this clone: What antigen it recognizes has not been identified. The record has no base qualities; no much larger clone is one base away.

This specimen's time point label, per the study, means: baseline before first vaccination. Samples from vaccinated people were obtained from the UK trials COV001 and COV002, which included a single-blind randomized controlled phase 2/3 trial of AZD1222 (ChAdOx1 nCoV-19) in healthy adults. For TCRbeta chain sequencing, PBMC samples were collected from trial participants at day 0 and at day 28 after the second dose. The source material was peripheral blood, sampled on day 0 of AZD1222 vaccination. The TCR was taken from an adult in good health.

CDR3 region: CASSSDRGAEAFF. The DNA is as follows: TGTGCCAGCAGTTCAGACAGGGGTGCTGAAGCTTTCTTT. The chain joins TRBV2 to TRBJ1-1; a stretch of 8 junction bases matches TRBD1. Inclusive of the bounding cysteine and phenylalanine, the CDR3 is 13 residues long. The entry retains the CDR3 DNA only, 39 bases that are in frame from base 1. Via the germline V gene, CDR1 is SNHLY and CDR2 FYNNEI. Trimming removed 5 bases from V and 6 bases from J; the gene matches leave 5 bases unexplained.